The 11 T cell receptor beta chains listed next were all sequenced from one sample in a study of CD8+ T cells in alopecia areata. Extracted RNA was reverse transcribed, and the resulting cDNA served as sequencing template. TCRdb keeps only in-frame clones here, not all; method: immunoSEQ multiplex PCR. The table has 150,000 or so clones, over 45% seen once. Sequencing input: CD4+ T cells sorted from blood. Receptors were obtained from a human donor with alopecia areata.

In this sample, this clone turned up once. This chain joins TRBV28 and TRBJ2-5, with 7 positions matching TRBD2. V shed 8 bases and J 3 bases; nucleotides not matched to a gene: 9. The germline gives CDR1 MDHEN, CDR2 SYDVKM. This CDR3 contains 14 residues. Here the CDR3 DNA reads TGTGCCAGCTTGGAAACGGGAGGCGAAGAGACCCAGTACTTC. The encoded protein is CASLETGGEETQYF.

This clone was seen only a few times. The CDR3 loop is CSVYGGATETQYF. The CDR3 DNA reads TGCAGCGTTTACGGGGGAGCCACGGAGACCCAGTACTTC. V is TRBV29-1 and J is TRBJ2-5; D may be TRBD2 (6 bases). The CDR3 runs 13 residues. The germline V gene encodes CDR1 SQVTM and CDR2 ANQGSEA. V was shortened by 5 bases and J by 5 bases, with 15 bases between the two germline ends.

The CDR3 loop is CATTSGNYGYTF. Written as DNA, the CDR3 is TGTGCCACCACCTCTGGAAACTATGGCTACACCTTC. This chain links TRBV6-1 with TRBJ1-2, with D hard to call. The CDR3 extends over 12 amino acids. V was pared by 10 bases and J by 2 bases, with 11 bases between. Germline V lookup: CDR1 MNHNS, CDR2 SASEGT.

The chain is built from TRBV29-1 and TRBJ2-7; tentatively, D is TRBD2 (7 bases). The CDR3 has 17 residues. V shed 4 bases and J shed 7 bases, with 29 bases lying between them. CDR1 and CDR2 (germline): SQVTM, ANQGSEA. In DNA form, the CDR3 reads TGCAGCGTTGGCCTCCCCAGGGCTAGCGGCATAAGGGGGGAGCAGTACTTC. Protein: CSVGLPRASGIRGEQYF.

The V gene is TRBV28, the J gene TRBJ1-5; D is uncertain. The V gene's germline CDR1 is MDHEN and CDR2 SYDVKM. V was clipped by 8 bases and J by 4 bases, with 15 bases between them. This CDR3 comprises 14 residues. The CDR3, as DNA: TGTGCCAGCCGCATGACGAGTCCTAATCAGCCCCAGCATTTT. It yields the protein CASRMTSPNQPQHF.

This clone was seen just once. The V gene is TRBV6-5, the J gene TRBJ2-3; D unclear. V was pared by 4 bases and J by 0 bases, with 8 bases between. The germline V gene encodes CDR1 MNHEY and CDR2 SVGAGI. The CDR3 is 14 residues long. Written as DNA, the CDR3 is TGTGCCAGCAGTTTCACCGACAGCACAGATACGCAGTATTTT. It encodes CASSFTDSTDTQYF.

This clone was seen a single time. The chain has TRBV7-3 and TRBJ2-1; 10 positions match TRBD2. Germline CDR1 and CDR2: SGHTA and FQGTGA. The CDR3 consists of 16 residues. V lost 6 bases and J lost 6; bases outside the gene matches: 11. The CDR3 is CASSRKREGPINEQFF. CDR3 bases: TGTGCCAGCAGTCGAAAGCGGGAGGGCCCTATCAATGAGCAGTTCTTC.

This CDR3 reads CSVEPGQGVSYF. CDR3 sequence (DNA): TGCAGCGTCGAGCCGGGACAGGGGGTATCGTATTTT. The chain has TRBV29-1 and TRBJ2-3; TRBD1 matches at 11 bases. The CDR3 has 12 amino acids. Germline CDR1 SQVTM, CDR2 ANQGSEA. V was pared by 6 bases and J by 14 bases, with 10 bases of the junction left unmatched.

This clone showed up just a few times. The chain employs TRBV4-2 and TRBJ2-6, with TRBD1 identical over 9 bases. The CDR3 loop spans 17 amino acids. Germline V gene sequence: CDR1 LGHNA, CDR2 YNFKEQ. V dropped 4 bases and J dropped 2; count of bases not matched to a gene: 6. The CDR3 sequence is CASSRPGQGPGANVLTF. CDR3 sequence (DNA): TGTGCCAGCAGCCGTCCCGGACAGGGGCCTGGGGCCAACGTCCTGACTTTC.

The V gene is TRBV29-1, the J gene TRBJ1-1; D may be TRBD1 (6 bases). The CDR3 consists of 11 residues. V lost 7 bases to trimming and J lost 6 bases, with 12 bases between them. Germline CDR1 is SQVTM and CDR2 is ANQGSEA. The CDR3: CSGGGFAEAFF. CDR3 nucleotide sequence: TGCAGCGGAGGGGGTTTCGCTGAAGCTTTCTTT.

The gene calls are TRBV5-1 and TRBJ2-5; 8 bases map to TRBD2. The CDR3 contains 13 residues. CDR1 is SGHRS, CDR2 YFSETQ, per germline. V was pared by 7 bases and J by 1 base, with 3 bases of the junction left unmatched. CDR3 DNA: TGCGCCAGCCGGCGGGAGGCCCAAGAGACCCAGTACTTC. Amino acid sequence: CASRREAQETQYF.